Shown below are 21 T cell receptor beta chains from a single sample sequenced in a study of T cell responses to AZD1222 COVID-19 vaccine. The repertoire was sequenced with immunoSEQ multiplex PCR; TCRdb's copy has only in-frame clones and lacks some. The sample carries 100,000 to 120,000 clones, 94% recorded once. This specimen consisted of peripheral blood, obtained 28 days after the second AZD1222 dose. The receptors here all came from an adult who received the AZD1222 COVID-19 vaccine.

The J gene is TRBJ2-1, the V gene TRBV11-2; D unresolved. CDR1 and CDR2 from the germline V gene are SGHAT and FQNNGV. The V end lost 6 bases, the J end lost 4 bases, and 7 bases lay between the germline ends. The length of the CDR3 is 12 residues. The CDR3 sequence: CASRSGYNEQFF. CDR3 DNA sequence: TGTGCCAGCAGGTCAGGATACAATGAGCAGTTCTTC. The variable domain in full, completed from reference TRBV11-2 and TRBJ2-1, reads EAGVAQSPRYKIIEKRQSVAFWCNPISGHATLYWYQQILGQGPKLLIQFQNNGVVDDSQLPKDRFSAERLKGVDSTLKIQPAKLEDSAVYLCASRSGYNEQFFGPGTRLTVL.

The rearrangement joins TRBV3-1 (or the pseudogene TRBV3-2) to TRBJ2-7; possible D gene TRBD1, 5 bases. The CDR3 loop spans 14 amino acids. With 4 bases removed from V and 3 bases from J, the gap between germline ends came to 13 bases. Germline CDR1 LGHDT, CDR2 YNNKEL (reference sequence). The chain's CDR3 is CASSPEVGHYEQYF. CDR3 coding DNA: TGTGCCAGCAGCCCGGAAGTGGGGCACTACGAGCAGTACTTC.

V gene TRBV19 combines with J gene TRBJ1-1; D not resolved. Trimming pared 3 bases from V and 8 bases from J, leaving 16 bases between. Germline V lookup: CDR1 LNHDA, CDR2 SQIVND (reference sequence). This CDR3 comprises 14 residues. Here the CDR3 reads CASSMGTIGPEAFF. CDR3 DNA: TGTGCCAGTAGTATGGGCACGATCGGGCCAGAAGCTTTCTTT.

This clone was recorded once. The chain employs TRBV19 and TRBJ2-3; unclear D gene. The germline V and J ends were trimmed by 5 bases and 0 bases, with 6 bases remaining between them. The CDR3 extends over 13 amino acids. The germline gives CDR1 LNHDA, CDR2 SQIVND (reference sequence). The CDR3 DNA follows: TGTGCCAGTAGTTTCCAGAGCACAGATACGCAGTATTTT. Protein sequence: CASSFQSTDTQYF.

This clone was recorded a few times. V gene TRBV24-1 combines with J gene TRBJ1-5, with a weak D call TRBD1 (6 bases). The length of the CDR3 is 13 residues. With 11 bases removed from V and 5 bases from J, the gap between germline ends came to 15 bases. Germline V lookup: CDR1 KGHDR, CDR2 SFDVKD. The CDR3: CARVRGRYQPQHF. The DNA for the CDR3 is TGTGCCAGGGTCAGGGGACGCTATCAGCCCCAGCATTTT.

The V and J genes are TRBV7-9 and TRBJ1-1, with D perhaps matching TRBD1 (5 bases). Germline CDR1 reads SEHNR; CDR2 reads FQNEAQ (reference sequence). V shed 5 bases and J shed 6 bases, with 13 bases lying between them. CDR3 length equals 13 residues. CDR3 sequence: CASSGQKYSEAFF. CDR3 DNA sequence: TGTGCCAGCAGCGGACAAAAATACTCTGAAGCTTTCTTT.

The chain recombines TRBV25-1 with TRBJ2-3; a weak D match, TRBD1 (5 bases). The germline V gene encodes CDR1 MGHDK and CDR2 SYGVNS. Trimming pared 3 bases from V and 4 bases from J, leaving 11 bases between. The length of the CDR3 is 14 residues. CDR3 nucleotides: TGTGCCAGCAGTGACAGGGTTCAATCAGATACGCAGTATTTT. Protein product: CASSDRVQSDTQYF.

The chain carries TRBV19 and TRBJ2-7; D ambiguous. V was cut by 9 bases and J by 4 bases, with 13 bases left in between. The CDR3 contains 12 residues. Germline loops: CDR1 LNHDA, CDR2 SQIVND (reference sequence). The CDR3 is CASRNGPYEQYF. The CDR3 region has the DNA TGTGCCAGCAGAAACGGACCTTACGAGCAGTACTTC.

J is TRBJ2-1 and V is TRBV7-9, with D hard to call. V dropped 6 bases and J dropped 2 bases, with 14 bases sitting between them. The V gene's germline CDR1 is SEHNR and CDR2 FQNEAQ (reference sequence). The CDR3 loop spans 15 amino acids. CDR3 amino acids: CASRSTPLTYNEQFF. The CDR3 nucleotides are TGTGCCAGCAGATCCACACCACTTACCTACAATGAGCAGTTCTTC.

This chain uses TRBV9 with TRBJ1-1; D may be TRBD1 (5 bases). The V and J ends lost 3 bases and 1 base respectively, with 19 bases between them. CDR1 and CDR2 (germline): SGDLS, YYNGEE. The CDR3 covers 17 residues. The CDR3 reads CASSAKSPGSWNTEAFF. DNA of the CDR3: TGTGCCAGCAGCGCCAAGAGCCCAGGGAGTTGGAACACTGAAGCTTTCTTT. Based on the CDR3 plus reference TRBV9 and TRBJ1-1, the full variable domain is DSGVTQTPKHLITATGQRVTLRCSPRSGDLSVYWYQQSLDQGLQFLIQYYNGEERAKGNILERFSAQQFPDLHSELNLSSLELGDSALYFCASSAKSPGSWNTEAFFGQGTRLTVV.

The CDR3 coding sequence is TGTGCCAGCAGGGCGGGGATGAACACTGAAGCTTTCTTT. This encodes CASRAGMNTEAFF. The chain links TRBV7-8 to TRBJ1-1; no definite D call. CDR1 is SGHVS and CDR2 is FQNEAQ in the germline V gene. The CDR3 runs to 13 residues. Trimming removed 6 bases at V and 0 bases at J, with 8 bases between.

The V and J genes are TRBV19 and TRBJ2-7, with TRBD2 matching 8 bases. The CDR3 is 17 amino acids. The V segment lost 0 bases and the J segment 5 bases; nucleotides outside the gene matches: 12. CDR1 is LNHDA and CDR2 is SQIVND in the germline V gene (reference sequence). The CDR3 coding sequence is TGTGCCAGTAGTATAGAGGCGGGGGGCGGGTTTGGGGACGAGCAGTACTTC. Translating gives CASSIEAGGGFGDEQYF.

V usage is TRBV5-4 and J usage is TRBJ1-2; D is uncertain. Trimming pared 5 bases from V and 6 bases from J, leaving 14 bases between. CDR3 length: 13 residues. In germline, CDR1 is SGHNT, CDR2 YYREEE (reference sequence). The CDR3 DNA reads as TGTGCCAGCAGTTACCAGGTGTTCGATGGCTACACCTTC. Its translation is CASSYQVFDGYTF.

The CDR3 loop is CASSLRGATEAFF. CDR3 in DNA: TGTGCCAGCAGTTTGCGGGGGGCCACTGAAGCTTTCTTT. The rearrangement uses TRBV12-3 or TRBV12-4 and TRBJ1-1, with D perhaps matching TRBD1 (6 bases). The CDR3 covers 13 residues. The V end was cut by 3 bases, the J end by 4 bases, with 9 bases between.

The chain uses TRBV5-1 and TRBJ2-5; D perhaps matches TRBD1 (6 bases). CDR1 SGHRS and CDR2 YFSETQ come from the germline V gene. V was clipped by 0 bases and J by 5 bases, with 17 bases between them. This CDR3 has 16 amino acids. CDR3 residues: CASSLAYLGQGETQYF. For the CDR3, the DNA is TGCGCCAGCAGCTTGGCCTATCTAGGGCAGGGGGAGACCCAGTACTTC.

This chain connects TRBV6-5 to TRBJ1-2; 7 bases are shared with TRBD1. Germline-derived CDR1 and CDR2 are MNHEY and SVGAGI. This CDR3 comprises 13 residues. V lost 5 bases to trimming and J lost 8 bases; unmatched junction nucleotides: 8. This CDR3 is CASSTLTGSGYTF. CDR3 DNA: TGTGCCAGCAGTACCCTGACAGGGAGCGGCTACACCTTC.

V usage is TRBV6-2 or TRBV6-3 and J usage is TRBJ1-5; D may be TRBD1 (5 bases). V lost 5 bases, J lost 4 bases, and 15 bases lay in between. The V gene's germline CDR1 is MNHEY and CDR2 SVGEGT. The CDR3 contains 15 residues. The CDR3 coding sequence is TGTGCCAGCAGTCGACAGTCTCTCCTTAATCAGCCCCAGCATTTT. It codes for CASSRQSLLNQPQHF.

The chain joins TRBV5-1 to TRBJ2-2, with D possibly matching TRBD2 (5 bases). Trimming cost V 4 bases and J 1 base, with 20 bases left between them. CDR1 and CDR2 (germline): SGHRS, YFSETQ. This CDR3 comprises 18 residues. The CDR3 reads CASSVYPPGLGNTGELFF. The CDR3 region has the DNA TGCGCCAGCAGCGTTTACCCTCCCGGACTCGGGAACACCGGGGAGCTGTTTTTT.

The chain has TRBV4-1 and TRBJ2-7; D is possibly TRBD1 (6 bases). The V end was cut by 2 bases, the J end by 2 bases, with 16 bases between. CDR1 is MGHRA and CDR2 is YSYEKL in the germline V gene. CDR3 length: 16 amino acids. CDR3 in DNA: TGCGCCAGCAGCCAATCTCTCGGACAGTTTACCTACGAGCAGTACTTC. Residues: CASSQSLGQFTYEQYF.

The chain carries TRBV11-2 and TRBJ1-2; possible D gene TRBD1, 5 bases. Germline V lookup: CDR1 SGHAT, CDR2 FQNNGV. The CDR3 is made up of 13 amino acids. The V end was cut by 1 base, the J end by 6 bases, with 9 bases between. The CDR3 loop is CASSLGGVDGYTF. CDR3 DNA sequence: TGTGCCAGCAGCTTAGGAGGGGTTGATGGCTACACCTTC.

The J gene is TRBJ2-5, the V gene TRBV5-1; TRBD1 matches 11 bases. The germline V gene has CDR1 SGHRS and CDR2 YFSETQ. V was pared by 1 base and J by 0 bases, with 5 bases of the junction left unmatched. CDR3 size: 17 residues. CDR3 bases: TGCGCCAGCAGCTTGACCGGGACAGGGGGTTACCAAGAGACCCAGTACTTC. Translating it yields CASSLTGTGGYQETQYF.